What follows are 29 T cell receptor beta chains derived from one specimen sequenced in a study of shared clonotypes between healthy human individuals. Assay used: immunoSEQ multiplex PCR; TCRdb lists only in-frame clones, some missing. The sample records about 1 million clones, under 80% being singletons. Sequencing input: memory CD4+ T cells sorted from blood. The subset was: CD45RA-negative fraction. The receptors stem from a man younger than 35 in good health.

V and J are TRBV30 and TRBJ2-3; TRBD2 is a possible D gene (5 bases). Germline values: CDR1 GTSNPN, CDR2 SVGIG (reference sequence). The CDR3 is made up of 11 amino acids. Trimming removed 0 bases from V and 8 bases from J, with 6 bases in between. In DNA form, the CDR3 reads TGTGCCTGGAGTGTACTAGGTACGCAGTATTTT. This gives the protein CAWSVLGTQYF.

J is TRBJ2-5 and V is TRBV4-3; a possible D gene is TRBD1 (5 bases). Matching the DNA end better, TRBJ2-7 makes the J call doubtful. The CDR3 contains 14 residues. Germline V gives CDR1 LGHNA, CDR2 YSLEER. CDR3 DNA: TGCGCCAGCAGCCAAAGGGCAGGGTCCAACGAGCAGTACTTC. Translating it yields CASSQRAGSNEQYF.

V is TRBV11-2 and J is TRBJ2-5; D gene unclear. With the DNA end fitting TRBJ2-7 better, the J assignment may be wrong. CDR1 is SGHAT and CDR2 is FQNNGV in the germline V gene. CDR3 length equals 13 residues. This chain's CDR3 is CASSFLEGYEQYF. As DNA, the CDR3 is TGTGCCAGCAGCTTTTTGGAAGGGTACGAGCAGTACTTC.

Points on this clone: The sample contains more than one DNA sequence encoding this CDR3. This rearrangement joins TRBV27 to TRBJ1-5; no clear D. The germline V gene encodes CDR1 MNHEY and CDR2 SMNVEV (reference sequence). The CDR3 spans 12 residues. V gave up 4 bases and J gave up 3 bases, with 4 bases separating them. The CDR3 nucleotides read TGTGCCAGCAGTTCCAACAATCAGCCCCAGCATTTT. Translated: CASSSNNQPQHF.

The chain carries TRBV10-3 and TRBJ2-7; 10 bases agree with TRBD2. There are 16 residues in the CDR3. Germline V gene sequence: CDR1 ENHRY, CDR2 SYGVKD. The trim removed 0 bases at V and 5 bases at J, leaving 7 bases unmatched. The CDR3 nucleotides are TGTGCCATCAGTGAGTCGAGTAGCGGGAGGACCCACGAGCAGTACTTC. Translated: CAISESSSGRTHEQYF.

The chain joins TRBV11-2 to TRBJ2-7; 7 bases are a match to TRBD1. Germline V gene sequence: CDR1 SGHAT, CDR2 FQNNGV. J was trimmed by 0 bases and V by 8 bases; bases with no gene match: 4. The CDR3 loop spans 13 amino acids. Here the CDR3 DNA reads TGTGCCAGCGCAGGGGGAAGCTCCTACGAGCAGTACTTC. Translating gives CASAGGSSYEQYF. The whole variable domain, remainder taken from reference TRBV11-2 and TRBJ2-7, is EAGVAQSPRYKIIEKRQSVAFWCNPISGHATLYWYQQILGQGPKLLIQFQNNGVVDDSQLPKDRFSAERLKGVDSTLKIQPAKLEDSAVYLCASAGGSSYEQYFGPGTRLTVT.

The V gene is TRBV9, the J gene TRBJ2-5; maybe TRBD2 (6 bases). The germline V and J ends were trimmed by 3 bases and 5 bases, with 11 bases remaining between them. Germline values: CDR1 SGDLS, CDR2 YYNGEE. The CDR3 sequence is 13 residues long. DNA of the CDR3: TGTGCCAGCAGCGCCTCTGGGGGGGAGACCCAGTACTTC. Translated: CASSASGGETQYF.

CDR3 coding DNA: TGTGCCAGTAGTACAGGCCAGACTAGCGGGACCGGGGAGCTGTTTTTT. Protein product: CASSTGQTSGTGELFF. This sequence joins TRBV19 and TRBJ2-2; 10 bases match TRBD2. This CDR3 region has 16 residues. Germline V CDR1 and CDR2: LNHDA, SQIVND (reference sequence). V dropped 4 bases and J dropped 5; count of bases not matched to a gene: 7.

The chain joins TRBV29-1 to TRBJ2-1; perhaps D is TRBD1 or TRBD2 (6 bases each). The CDR3 is 13 amino acids. V shed 7 bases and J shed 6 bases, with 16 bases lying between them. The germline CDR1 and CDR2 sequences are SQVTM and ANQGSEA. The CDR3 is CSAGGRGGNEQFF. The CDR3 DNA is TGCAGCGCCGGGGGCAGGGGAGGCAATGAGCAGTTCTTC.

This clone has just a few counts. The rearrangement joins TRBV9 to TRBJ1-6; D remains unclear. Germline V gene data show CDR1 as SGDLS and CDR2 as YYNGEE. This CDR3 comprises 15 residues. Trimming left V 0 bases short and J 7 bases short, with 11 bases between. The CDR3 reads CASSVVETGNSPLHF. CDR3 nucleotide sequence: TGTGCCAGCAGCGTAGTAGAAACGGGGAATTCACCCCTCCACTTT.

V and J are TRBV2 and TRBJ2-1; 7 nucleotides align to TRBD2. The CDR3 is made up of 14 amino acids. Germline-derived CDR1 and CDR2 are SNHLY and FYNNEI. V trimming: 8 bases; J trimming: 4 bases; junction bases outside the gene matches: 8. The CDR3 bases are TGTGCCAGCCGCAAGCGGGGATCATACAATGAGCAGTTCTTC. Translated, it gives CASRKRGSYNEQFF.

This clone came up once. This sequence joins TRBV12-5 and TRBJ1-2; D uncertain. CDR3 size: 15 residues. CDR1 LGHNT and CDR2 FRNRAP come from the germline V gene. V dropped 0 bases and J dropped 4 bases, with 12 bases sitting between them. The CDR3 DNA reads TGTGCTAGTGGTTTGGTACCGGGGAAGGGCTATGGCTACACCTTC. This gives the protein CASGLVPGKGYGYTF. Variable domain in full (rest from reference TRBV12-5 and TRBJ1-2): DARVTQTPRHKVTEMGQEVTMRCQPILGHNTVFWYRQTMMQGLELLAYFRNRAPLDDSGMPKDRFSAEMPDATLATLKIQPSEPRDSAVYFCASGLVPGKGYGYTFGSGTRLTVV.

The rearrangement joins TRBV2 to TRBJ1-5; the D gene is possibly TRBD1 (6 bases). V gave up 7 bases and J gave up 7 bases, with 11 bases separating them. In germline, CDR1 is SNHLY, CDR2 FYNNEI. The CDR3 length is 12 residues. The CDR3 region has the DNA TGTGCCAGCACCCAACAGGGCCAGCCCCAGCATTTT. Its translation: CASTQQGQPQHF.

The V and J genes are TRBV23-1 and TRBJ1-6; tentatively, D is TRBD1 (5 bases). TRBV23-1 is designated an ORF whose function remains uncertain. V lost 9 bases, J lost 4 bases, and 16 bases lay in between. The CDR3 has 15 amino acids. The CDR3 bases are TGCGCCAGTCCAGGGAGCTTACCTTATAATTCACCCCTCCACTTT. This sequence encodes CASPGSLPYNSPLHF.

The rearrangement links TRBV6-6 to TRBJ1-5, with 7 positions matching TRBD1. Germline CDR1 reads MNHNY; CDR2 reads SVGAGI (reference sequence). V shed 5 bases, J shed 3 bases, and the junction held 7 bases outside the gene matches. The CDR3 totals 15 residues. Written as DNA, the CDR3 is TGTGCCAGCAGTCTAAGACAGGGCTACAATCAGCCCCAGCATTTT. This translates into CASSLRQGYNQPQHF.

The chain combines TRBV6-8 with TRBJ1-6; D is uncertain. This CDR3 has 16 amino acids. Between the trimmed V and J ends, which lost 4 bases and 8 bases, there was a span of 18 bases. From germline, CDR1 is MNHGY and CDR2 SAAAGT. The CDR3 DNA is TGTGCCAGCAGTTGCCTCGGATTCCCCGTCGATTCACCCCTCCACTTT. It translates to CASSCLGFPVDSPLHF.

The chain joins TRBV28 to TRBJ2-7; 8 nucleotides line up with TRBD1. V lost 4 bases, J lost 12 bases, and 11 bases stayed unmatched. Germline assignment: CDR1 MDHEN and CDR2 SYDVKM. The CDR3 covers 13 residues. The CDR3 DNA reads as TGTGCCAGCAGTTCCACCCTCAGACAGGGGTGGTACTTC. This translates into CASSSTLRQGWYF.

The chain carries TRBV5-8 and TRBJ2-6, with 9 bases identical to TRBD1. Germline loops: CDR1 SGHTS, CDR2 YDEGEE. This CDR3 spans 16 amino acids. The V segment lost 5 bases and the J segment 4 bases; nucleotides outside the gene matches: 7. CDR3 nucleotides: TGTGCCAGCAGTCCGTACAGGGGGCTCGGGGCCAACGTCCTGACTTTC. Amino acids: CASSPYRGLGANVLTF. Together with reference TRBV5-8 and TRBJ2-6, the CDR3 gives the full variable domain: EAGVTQSPTHLIKTRGQQATLRCSPISGHTSVYWYQQALGLGLQFLLWYDEGEERNRGNFPPRFSGRQFPNYSSELNVNALELEDSALYLCASSPYRGLGANVLTFGAGSRLTVL.

This rearrangement joins TRBV4-3 to TRBJ2-2; 12 bases are a match to TRBD2. Germline values: CDR1 LGHNA, CDR2 YSLEER. With 3 bases clipped from V and 5 bases from J, the junction kept 7 bases outside the gene matches. This CDR3 is built from 17 residues. The chain's CDR3 is CASSQPPGLAGTGELFF. The DNA of the CDR3 is TGCGCCAGCAGCCAGCCCCCGGGACTAGCGGGTACCGGGGAGCTGTTTTTT.

This clone appeared once. The chain recombines TRBV2 with TRBJ2-7, with 11 bases matching TRBD1. The CDR3 is 14 amino acids. Germline CDR1 reads SNHLY; CDR2 reads FYNNEI. J was trimmed by 2 bases and V by 7 bases; bases with no gene match: 4. CDR3 amino acids: CASIGQGATYEQYF. Written as DNA, the CDR3 is TGTGCCAGCATTGGACAGGGGGCAACCTACGAGCAGTACTTC.

J is TRBJ2-1 and V is TRBV11-2; D is unclear. CDR1 is SGHAT and CDR2 is FQNNGV in the germline V gene. The V gene lost 5 bases and the J gene lost 12 bases, with 14 bases spanning the gap. The CDR3 loop spans 12 amino acids. The CDR3 bases are TGTGCCAGCAGCACAGATGGGGTTAGGCAGTTCTTC. Protein: CASSTDGVRQFF.

The V gene is TRBV18, the J gene TRBJ2-7; 14 bases fit TRBD2. V was clipped by 5 bases and J by 7 bases; unmatched bases: 16. CDR1 is KGHSH, CDR2 LQKENI, per germline. The CDR3 is 18 residues long. In DNA, the CDR3 is TGTGCCAGCTCATATATATTACCGGGACTAGCGGGAGCTGATGAGCAGTACTTC. It specifies CASSYILPGLAGADEQYF.

The chain is built from TRBV9 and TRBJ2-7; maybe TRBD1 (6 bases). Germline CDR1 is SGDLS and CDR2 is YYNGEE. This CDR3 is built from 15 residues. V shed 2 bases and J shed 5 bases, with 17 bases lying between them. The CDR3 spells CASSVGPHRADEQYF. The CDR3 DNA reads as TGTGCCAGCAGCGTTGGGCCGCACAGGGCTGACGAGCAGTACTTC.

V and J are TRBV5-4 and TRBJ2-7, with 7 bases aligning to TRBD1. Germline CDR1 is SGHNT and CDR2 is YYREEE (reference sequence). The V segment lost 4 bases and the J segment 4 bases; nucleotides outside the gene matches: 11. The CDR3 length is 15 residues. CDR3 region: CASSPPGQQVYEQYF. CDR3 bases: TGTGCCAGCAGCCCCCCGGGACAGCAAGTTTACGAGCAGTACTTC.

This clone was observed a single time. The rearrangement uses TRBV6-5 and TRBJ1-1; no definite D call. Germline V lookup: CDR1 MNHEY, CDR2 SVGAGI. The CDR3 consists of 15 residues. The V end was cut by 5 bases, the J end by 1 base, with 14 bases between. CDR3 coding DNA: TGTGCCAGCAGTGGAGTGCGGAGGGAGAACACTGAAGCTTTCTTT. This gives the protein CASSGVRRENTEAFF.

The rearrangement uses TRBV5-4 and TRBJ2-2; a possible D gene is TRBD1 (6 bases). Trimming removed 2 bases at V and 2 bases at J, with 10 bases between. This CDR3 spans 15 amino acids. Germline CDR1 reads SGHNT; CDR2 reads YYREEE (reference sequence). The chain's CDR3 is CASSFPGVNTGELFF. The CDR3 DNA reads TGTGCCAGCAGCTTTCCAGGGGTTAACACCGGGGAGCTGTTTTTT.

The chain has TRBV5-6 and TRBJ2-7, with D perhaps matching TRBD2 (7 bases). The V end lost 4 bases, the J end lost 0 bases, and 17 bases lay between the germline ends. CDR1 is SGHDT, CDR2 YYEEEE, per germline. This CDR3 region has 16 residues. The CDR3 loop reads CASSPWGGLSSYEQYF. DNA of the CDR3: TGTGCCAGCAGCCCCTGGGGGGGGCTAAGCTCCTACGAGCAGTACTTC.

V usage is TRBV7-8 and J usage is TRBJ2-2, with D possibly matching TRBD1 (6 bases). Germline V gives CDR1 SGHVS, CDR2 FQNEAQ. V shed 1 base and J shed 12 bases, with 21 bases lying between them. The CDR3 is made up of 16 amino acids. CDR3 nucleotide sequence: TGTGCCAGCAGCTTAGGGACAGCCCGAACACCGGGGAAGCTGTTTTTT. This encodes CASSLGTARTPGKLFF.

The chain recombines TRBV19 with TRBJ2-7, with 12 positions matching TRBD2. CDR1 LNHDA and CDR2 SQIVND come from the germline V gene (reference sequence). The junction had 3 bases not matched to a gene; V was cut back by 6 bases and J by 0 bases. The CDR3 totals 15 residues. The CDR3 reads CASRGLAGSSYEQYF. Here the CDR3 DNA reads TGTGCCAGTAGGGGACTAGCGGGCAGCTCCTACGAGCAGTACTTC.